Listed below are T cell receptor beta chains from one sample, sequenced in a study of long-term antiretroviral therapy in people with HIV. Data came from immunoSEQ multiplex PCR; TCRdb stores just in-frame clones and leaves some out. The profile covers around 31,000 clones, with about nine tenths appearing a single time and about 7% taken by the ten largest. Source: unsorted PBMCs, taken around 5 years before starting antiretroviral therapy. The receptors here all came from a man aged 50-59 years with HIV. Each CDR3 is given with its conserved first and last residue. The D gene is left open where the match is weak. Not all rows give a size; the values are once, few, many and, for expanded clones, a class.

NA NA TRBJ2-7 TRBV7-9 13 CASSLGLSHEQYF TGTGCCAGCAGCTTAGGGTTATCCCACGAGCAGTACTTC
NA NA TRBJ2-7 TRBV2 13 CASMEARAYEQYF TGTGCCAGCATGGAAGCCCGGGCCTACGAGCAGTACTTC
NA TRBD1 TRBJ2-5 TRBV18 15 CASSPQTGLQETQYF TGTGCCAGCTCACCACAGACAGGGCTCCAAGAGACCCAGTACTTC
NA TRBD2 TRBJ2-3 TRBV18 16 CASSPLGGISTDTQYF TGTGCCAGCTCACCCCTCGGGGGGATCAGCACAGATACGCAGTATTTT
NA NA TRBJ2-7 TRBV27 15 CASSLGELPGYEQYF TGTGCCAGCAGTTTAGGAGAACTCCCTGGCTACGAGCAGTACTTC
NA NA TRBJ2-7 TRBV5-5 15 CASSPRNGAAYEQYF TGTGCCAGCAGCCCCCGAAATGGAGCAGCCTACGAGCAGTACTTC
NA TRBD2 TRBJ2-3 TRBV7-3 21 CASSLGTGRTSGGARTDTQYF TGTGCCAGCAGCCTTGGAACAGGGCGGACTAGCGGGGGGGCACGAACAGATACGCAGTATTTT
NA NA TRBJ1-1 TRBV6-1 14 CASSEGAMNTEAFF TGTGCCAGCAGTGAAGGGGCTATGAACACTGAAGCTTTCTTT
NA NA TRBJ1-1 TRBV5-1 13 CASSLGWDTEAFF TGCGCCAGCAGCTTGGGTTGGGACACTGAAGCTTTCTTT
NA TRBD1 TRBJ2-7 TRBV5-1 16 CASSTTGQGFRDEQYF TGCGCCAGCAGCACCACGGGACAGGGGTTTAGGGACGAGCAGTACTTC
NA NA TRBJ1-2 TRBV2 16 CASKRRSAGGVGGYTF TGTGCCAGCAAGCGGCGCTCGGCCGGAGGGGTAGGGGGCTACACCTTC
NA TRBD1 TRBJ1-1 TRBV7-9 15 CASSFPRVQGPEAFF TGTGCCAGCAGCTTCCCGAGGGTACAGGGGCCTGAAGCTTTCTTT
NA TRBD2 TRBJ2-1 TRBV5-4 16 CASSSGGFLSYNEQFF TGTGCCAGCAGCTCGGGAGGTTTCCTCTCCTACAATGAGCAGTTCTTC
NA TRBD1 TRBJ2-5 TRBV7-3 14 CASSLLGQGETQYF TGTGCCAGCAGCTTACTAGGACAGGGGGAGACCCAGTACTTC
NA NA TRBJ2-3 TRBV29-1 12 CSAPGVADTQYF TGCAGCGCCCCGGGGGTGGCAGATACGCAGTATTTT
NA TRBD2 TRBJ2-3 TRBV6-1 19 CASSERGLAGGLSTDTQYF TGTGCCAGCAGTGAACGAGGTCTAGCGGGTGGGCTTAGCACAGATACGCAGTATTTT
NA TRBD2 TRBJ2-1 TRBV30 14 CAWNPGLAGGGQFF TGTGCCTGGAACCCGGGACTAGCGGGAGGGGGGCAGTTCTTC
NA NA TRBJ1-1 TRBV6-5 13 CASSYGPGDEAFF TGTGCCAGCAGTTACGGACCGGGGGATGAAGCTTTCTTT
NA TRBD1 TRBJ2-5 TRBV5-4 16 CASSIGDRDRRETQYF TGTGCCAGCAGCATAGGGGACAGGGACCGGCGGGAGACCCAGTACTTC
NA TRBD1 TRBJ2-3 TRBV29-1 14 CSVPGTGATDTQYF TGCAGCGTTCCCGGGACAGGGGCCACAGATACGCAGTATTTT
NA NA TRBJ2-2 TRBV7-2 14 CASSPRVNTGELFF TGTGCCAGCAGCCCGCGGGTGAACACCGGGGAGCTGTTTTTT
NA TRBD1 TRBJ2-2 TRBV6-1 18 CASSDRKDRGLLAGELFF TGTGCCAGCAGTGATCGTAAGGACAGGGGGCTTCTCGCCGGGGAGCTGTTTTTT
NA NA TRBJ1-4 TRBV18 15 CASSFTGAANEKLFF TGTGCCAGCTCATTCACGGGGGCAGCTAATGAAAAACTGTTTTTT
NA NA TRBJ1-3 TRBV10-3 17 CAISESIGLSSGNTIYF TGTGCCATCAGTGAGTCGATCGGGCTGAGCTCTGGAAACACCATATATTTT
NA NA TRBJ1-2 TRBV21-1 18 CASSARPPGGNRYYGYTF TGTGCCAGCAGCGCCAGACCCCCAGGGGGCAATAGGTACTATGGCTACACCTTC
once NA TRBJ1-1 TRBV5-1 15 CASSLESGTSPEAFF TGCGCCAGCAGCTTGGAGTCTGGGACGTCCCCTGAAGCTTTCTTT
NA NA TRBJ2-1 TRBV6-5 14 CASIPAGAYNEQFF TGTGCCAGCATCCCCGCCGGTGCCTACAATGAGCAGTTCTTC
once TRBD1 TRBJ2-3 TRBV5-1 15 CASNSQGGGLDTQYF TGCGCCAGCAACTCACAGGGGGGCGGCTTGGATACGCAGTATTTT
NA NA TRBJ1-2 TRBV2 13 CASSEATGLGYTF TGTGCCAGCAGTGAAGCAACAGGGCTTGGCTACACCTTC
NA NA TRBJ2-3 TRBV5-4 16 CASSRGAGSGTDTQYF TGTGCCAGCAGCCGGGGGGCGGGGAGCGGCACAGATACGCAGTATTTT
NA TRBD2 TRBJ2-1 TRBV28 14 CASSLTGGPGEQFF TGTGCCAGCAGTTTAACGGGGGGGCCGGGTGAGCAGTTCTTC
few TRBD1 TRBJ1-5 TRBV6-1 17 CASSEGTGGYNNRPQHF TGTGCCAGCAGTGAAGGAACAGGGGGATATAACAATCGGCCCCAGCATTTT
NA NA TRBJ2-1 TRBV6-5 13 CASRITGYNEQFF TGTGCCAGCAGAATCACAGGGTACAATGAGCAGTTCTTC
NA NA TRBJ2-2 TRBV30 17 CAWGPLRLEEDTGELFF TGTGCCTGGGGGCCCTTACGACTCGAAGAAGACACCGGGGAGCTGTTTTTT
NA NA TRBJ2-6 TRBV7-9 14 CASSLGSGANVLTF TGTGCCAGCAGCTTAGGGTCTGGGGCCAACGTCCTGACTTTC
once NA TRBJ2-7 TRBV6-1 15 CASSEQDRGAYEQYF TGTGCCAGCAGTGAACAGGACCGCGGGGCCTACGAGCAGTACTTC
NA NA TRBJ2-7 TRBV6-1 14 CASSVGAGIYEQYF TGTGCCAGCAGTGTCGGTGCAGGAATCTACGAGCAGTACTTC
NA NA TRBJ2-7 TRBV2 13 CASSEWFSYEQYF TGTGCCAGCAGTGAATGGTTCTCCTACGAGCAGTACTTC
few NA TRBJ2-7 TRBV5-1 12 CASSFSPYEQYF TGCGCCAGCAGCTTTTCTCCCTACGAGCAGTACTTC
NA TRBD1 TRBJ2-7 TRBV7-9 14 CASSHRQGANEQYF TGTGCCAGCAGCCACCGACAGGGGGCCAACGAGCAGTACTTC
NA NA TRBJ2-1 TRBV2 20 CASSETKSARSGFSYNEQFF TGTGCCAGCAGTGAAACTAAATCGGCCAGATCAGGATTCTCCTACAATGAGCAGTTCTTC
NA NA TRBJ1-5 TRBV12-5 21 CASGLIFSQGGRTPLDQPQHF TGTGCTAGTGGTTTGATATTCTCTCAGGGAGGCCGAACCCCTTTAGATCAGCCCCAGCATTTT
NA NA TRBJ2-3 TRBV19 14 CASSLGTAGVTQYF TGTGCCAGTAGTCTCGGGACTGCTGGGGTGACGCAGTATTTT
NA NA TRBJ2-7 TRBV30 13 CAWSVPGANEQYF TGTGCCTGGAGTGTCCCGGGGGCAAACGAGCAGTACTTC
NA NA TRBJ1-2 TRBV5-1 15 CASSLGGYLDYGYTF TGCGCCAGCAGCTTGGGGGGCTACCTCGACTATGGCTACACCTTC
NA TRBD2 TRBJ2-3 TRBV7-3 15 CASTQSGGITDTQYF TGTGCCAGCACCCAGAGCGGGGGGATAACAGATACGCAGTATTTT
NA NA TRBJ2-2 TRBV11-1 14 CASSLGGVDGELFF TGTGCCAGCAGCTTGGGGGGAGTCGACGGGGAGCTGTTTTTT
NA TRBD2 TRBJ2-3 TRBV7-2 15 CASSRSGTYTDTQYF TGTGCCAGCAGCCGTAGCGGGACTTACACAGATACGCAGTATTTT
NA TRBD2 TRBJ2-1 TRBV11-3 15 CASSLRPGLENEQFF TGTGCCAGCAGCTTGAGACCGGGACTAGAGAATGAGCAGTTCTTC
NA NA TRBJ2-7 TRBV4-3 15 CASSPDPTGSYEQYF TGCGCCAGCAGCCCCGACCCGACAGGATCCTACGAGCAGTACTTC
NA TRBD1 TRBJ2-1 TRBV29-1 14 CSVGQGAFYNEQFF TGCAGCGTTGGACAGGGGGCTTTCTACAATGAGCAGTTCTTC
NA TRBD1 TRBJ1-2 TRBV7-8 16 CASSSRDRGLSYGYTF TGTGCCAGCAGCTCCCGGGACAGGGGGCTAAGCTATGGCTACACCTTC
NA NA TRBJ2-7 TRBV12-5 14 CASGLGARSYEQYF TGTGCTAGTGGTTTAGGTGCCCGCTCCTACGAGCAGTACTTC
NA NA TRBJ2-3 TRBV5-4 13 CASSFRGGDTQYF TGTGCCAGCAGCTTCCGGGGAGGAGATACGCAGTATTTT